The subject of this entry is one TCR beta chain. What it recognizes is unknown. Treatment described: approximately nine-day PBMC culture with coronavirus spike peptide pools or control peptides (ViraFEST assay). The data belong to a study of vaccination and CD4 T cells after COVID-19. In the study overall: Convalescent donors totaled six males and four females, including two who were Hispanic.

The Oncomine TCR Beta short-read assay was applied to DNA of cultured CD4+ T cells. Scientists extracted genomic DNA from CD4+ T cells grown in culture. One entry per CDR3 protein, called by TCRdb with MiXCR from the PCR reads. The table shows around 19,000 distinct CDR3 sequences, with 42% occurring only once. Germline V gene sequence: CDR1 SEHNR, CDR2 FQNEAQ (reference sequence). The J segment lost 3 bases and the V segment lost 0 bases, leaving 4 bases of the junction unmatched. The CDR3 has 17 residues. The sequence was obtained from a human donor who had recovered from COVID-19. Sequenced here: CD4+ T cells from blood, cultured in vitro, sampled before SARS-CoV-2 vaccination. The J gene is TRBJ2-7, the V gene TRBV7-9, with 14 bases that match TRBD2. The CDR3 reads CASSLAGTSGSGYEQYF. CDR3 coding DNA: TGTGCCAGCAGCTTAGCCGGGACTAGCGGGAGTGGCTACGAGCAGTACTTC.